This T cell receptor (beta chain) was sequenced during a study of shared clonotypes between healthy human individuals. The study, taken as a whole, reports: In general, naive subsets displayed greater estimated richness than memory subsets did.

The authors distributed each subset's genomic DNA evenly over several immunoSEQ plates. This table comes from immunoSEQ multiplex PCR, and its TCRdb copy is limited to in-frame clones, with some not included. The sample lists around 1,900,000 clones; 93% were seen once. Terminally differentiated effector memory CD45RA+ cells were excluded by CCR7 positive selection of CD45RO-negative cells. With respect to this clone: The target antigen is unknown.

Sequenced input: naive CD8+ T cells from PBMCs. This clonotype was sampled from a man aged 18-30 years in good health. Some clones in this sample may be carry-over from other donors' samples.

For the CDR3, the DNA is TGCGCCAGCAGCCAACGCACAGGGCCCGAGGAGCAGTTCTTC. This sequence encodes CASSQRTGPEEQFF. V is TRBV4-1 and J is TRBJ2-1; TRBD1 might be the D (6 bases). The V gene's germline CDR1 is MGHRA and CDR2 YSYEKL. V was pared by 2 bases and J by 10 bases, with 15 bases between. The CDR3 totals 14 residues.